The 18 T cell receptor beta chains reported below all come from one sample, sequenced in a study of spatial heterogeneity in lung cancer. The time point is: sample taken at primary tumor resection. TCRdb re-derived calls from the 5' RACE reads in MiXCR, one entry per CDR3 protein. Here the sample spans around 63,000 distinct CDR3 sequences, 6.3% being singletons. Sequenced material: PBMCs, taken at surgery. Receptors were obtained from a female donor with early-stage non-small cell lung cancer.

V and J are TRBV7-2 and TRBJ2-7; TRBD2 matches at 9 bases. Per the germline V gene, CDR1 is SGHTA and CDR2 is FQGNSA. There are 17 residues in the CDR3. Trimming removed 5 bases from V and 3 bases from J; junction bases left unmatched: 14. In DNA form, the CDR3 reads TGTGCCAGCAGCCGTGTGACTAGCGGCCCAAGGGGCTACGAGCAGTACTTC. It yields the protein CASSRVTSGPRGYEQYF.

The chain couples TRBV5-6 to TRBJ1-3; no definite D call. The V and J ends lost 1 base and 0 bases respectively, with 8 bases between them. Germline loops: CDR1 SGHDT, CDR2 YYEEEE. The CDR3 covers 15 residues. The CDR3 region has the DNA TGTGCCAGCAGCTTGATGAGGCTCTCTGGAAACACCATATATTTT. Translating it yields CASSLMRLSGNTIYF.

The chain employs TRBV28 and TRBJ2-7; a weak D match, TRBD2 (5 bases). Germline V gene lookup returns CDR1 MDHEN and CDR2 SYDVKM. The CDR3 is made up of 11 amino acids. V lost 5 bases and J 12 bases, leaving 14 bases between the germline ends. This chain's CDR3 is CASSATTGWYV. The CDR3 region has the DNA TGTGCCAGCAGTGCCACCACGGGGTGGTACGTC.

This clonotype was observed many times. This chain joins TRBV4-1 and TRBJ2-7; D not resolved. The CDR3 totals 14 residues. Germline V CDR1 and CDR2: MGHRA, YSYEKL. V was clipped by 1 base and J by 6 bases, with 13 bases between them. The CDR3 region has the DNA TGCGCCAGCAGCCAAGTCTCCATCCGTTGCGAGCAGTACGTC. Translation gives CASSQVSIRCEQYV.

This clonotype was detected ten times or more. This chain links TRBV28 with TRBJ1-1; D is ambiguous. The CDR3 has 15 residues. The germline V gene has CDR1 MDHEN and CDR2 SYDVKM. Trimming removed 6 bases from V and 0 bases from J, with 14 bases in between. CDR3 DNA: TGTGCCAGCAGCCCATCCGGACGGATGAACACTGAAGCTTTCTTT. Its translation is CASSPSGRMNTEAFF.

The chain carries TRBV6-5 and TRBJ1-1, with D tentatively TRBD1 (5 bases). The CDR3 consists of 15 residues. The V and J ends lost 4 bases and 5 bases respectively, with 17 bases between them. CDR1 and CDR2 from the germline V gene are MNHEY and SVGAGI. The CDR3 here is CASSSGAAERTEAFF. CDR3 DNA sequence: TGTGCCAGCAGTTCTGGGGCGGCCGAAAGGACTGAAGCTTTCTTT.

This clonotype was recorded many times. The V and J genes are TRBV5-6 and TRBJ1-4; no clear D. The CDR3 totals 16 residues. V lost 3 bases and J 1 base, leaving 13 bases between the germline ends. Germline CDR1 and CDR2: SGHDT and YYEEEE. The CDR3 DNA follows: TGTGCCAGCAGCTCTGTGGACGGCCTAACTAATGAAAAACTGTTTTTT. It yields the protein CASSSVDGLTNEKLFF.

This clonotype was seen ten or more times. The V gene is TRBV20-1, the J gene TRBJ1-5; no clear D. The CDR3 loop spans 15 amino acids. V lost 3 bases and J lost 5, with 17 bases in between. Per germline, CDR1 DFQATT and CDR2 SNEGSKA (reference sequence). CDR3 sequence: CSASVSGSEDQPQHF. CDR3 DNA: TGCAGTGCTAGTGTCTCAGGTTCGGAGGATCAGCCCCAGCATTTT.

This chain connects TRBV2 to TRBJ1-6; D is perhaps TRBD1 (5 bases). The CDR3 sequence is 16 residues long. The germline V gene encodes CDR1 SNHLY and CDR2 FYNNEI. V lost 0 bases, J lost 6 bases, and 12 bases lay in between. The DNA for the CDR3 is TGTGCCAGCAGTGAAGCGCTTCGACAGCCTAATTCACCCCTCCACTTT. This codes for CASSEALRQPNSPLHF.

This clonotype was recorded many times. The J gene is TRBJ1-1, the V gene TRBV7-9, with a weak D call TRBD1 (6 bases). Germline CDR1 SEHNR, CDR2 FQNEAQ (reference sequence). The ends were cut back, 1 base at V and 6 bases at J, with 12 bases in the middle. CDR3 length: 14 residues. The CDR3 DNA sequence: TGTGCCAGCAGCTTAGAGGGGGGCGACGCTGAAGCTTTCTTT. Translation: CASSLEGGDAEAFF.

This clonotype was seen repeatedly, ten times or more. This sequence joins TRBV28 and TRBJ2-2; D not certain. The CDR3 loop spans 14 amino acids. V lost 7 bases to trimming and J lost 5 bases, with 14 bases between them. Germline-derived CDR1 and CDR2 are MDHEN and SYDVKM. CDR3 region: CASTHGLGTGELFF. The CDR3 nucleotides are TGTGCCAGCACCCACGGTTTAGGGACCGGGGAGCTGTTTTTT.

V and J are TRBV5-1 and TRBJ1-4, with 11 bases fitting TRBD1. Trimming at V came to 2 bases and at J to 7 bases, leaving 7 bases not matched to a gene. Germline values: CDR1 SGHRS, CDR2 YFSETQ. The CDR3 totals 16 residues. In DNA, the CDR3 is TGCGCCAGCAGCTTACCCTCCGGGACAGGGGGTGAAAAACTGTTTTTT. It is translated as CASSLPSGTGGEKLFF.

The rearrangement uses TRBV28 and TRBJ1-5; 10 bases fit TRBD1. The CDR3 extends over 17 amino acids. With V trimmed by 2 bases and J by 4 bases, 8 bases remained unmatched. The germline V gene has CDR1 MDHEN and CDR2 SYDVKM. CDR3 protein: CASSLNGDRGSNQPQHF. CDR3 bases: TGTGCCAGCAGTTTAAATGGGGACAGGGGATCTAATCAGCCCCAGCATTTT.

The rearrangement uses TRBV5-5 and TRBJ2-5, with D unresolved. The CDR3 spans 14 residues. V lost 7 bases, J lost 5 bases, and 18 bases lay in between. Germline-derived CDR1 and CDR2 are SGHKS and YYEKEE (reference sequence). CDR3 coding DNA: TGTGCCAGCGCTATGGGTCCCCTGGGTGAGACCCAGTACTTC. This translates into CASAMGPLGETQYF. Full variable domain (missing parts from reference TRBV5-5 and TRBJ2-5): DAGVTQSPTHLIKTRGQQVTLRCSPISGHKSVSWYQQVLGQGPQFIFQYYEKEERGRGNFPDRFSARQFPNYSSELNVNALLLGDSALYLCASAMGPLGETQYFGPGTRLLVL.

J is TRBJ2-3 and V is TRBV5-4; no definite D call. This CDR3 is 12 amino acids long. Trimming pared 7 bases from V and 2 bases from J, leaving 8 bases between. Germline V gives CDR1 SGHNT, CDR2 YYREEE (reference sequence). CDR3 residues: CASQTSTDTQYF. Written as DNA, the CDR3 is TGTGCCAGCCAGACGTCCACAGATACGCAGTATTTT.

This clonotype was counted ten times or more. The rearrangement uses TRBV20-1 and TRBJ1-5; 7 nucleotides line up with TRBD1. The CDR3 sequence is 15 residues long. Germline CDR1 is DFQATT and CDR2 is SNEGSKA (reference sequence). The V gene end was trimmed by 0 bases and the J gene end by 3 bases; junction bases not matched to a gene: 5. CDR3 nucleotides: TGCAGTGCTAGAGATACACAGGGGAACAATCAGCCCCAGCATTTT. It encodes CSARDTQGNNQPQHF.

This clonotype was picked up a small number of times. The CDR3 reads CSASFRDRNGYTF. In DNA, the CDR3 is TGCAGTGCGTCGTTCCGGGACAGAAATGGCTACACCTTC. The chain employs TRBV20-1 and TRBJ1-2; 7 bases match TRBD1. The junction had 10 bases not matched to a gene; V was cut back by 6 bases and J by 6 bases. The CDR3 totals 13 residues. Germline V gene lookup returns CDR1 DFQATT and CDR2 SNEGSKA (reference sequence).

Here the CDR3 DNA reads TGTGCCAGCAGCCTAGGGGTAGGGGTGGGTACTGAAGCTTTCTTT. Its translation: CASSLGVGVGTEAFF. V usage is TRBV11-2 and J usage is TRBJ1-1; TRBD1 might be the D (5 bases). Trimming cost V 5 bases and J 5 bases, with 18 bases left between them. This CDR3 has 15 residues. Germline V gene lookup returns CDR1 SGHAT and CDR2 FQNNGV.